This is a list of T cell receptor beta chains from one sample in a study of OX40 agonist ivuxolimab in advanced cancers. Clones were read by immunoSEQ multiplex PCR, and TCRdb kept only the in-frame ones, dropping some. The table shows roughly 63,000 clones, with nearly 90% occurring only once. Sequencing used CD4+ or CD8+ T cells sorted from blood, obtained in a trial of the OX40 agonist ivuxolimab. The source is an adult with an advanced solid tumor such as melanoma, head and neck, liver or kidney cancer. Both conserved end residues are part of each CDR3. D genes are given only for firm matches. Size tells how often a clone was seen (once, few, many) or the class of an expanded clone, and some rows leave it out.

V: TRBV27
size: -
D: -
J: TRBJ2-7
length: 13
DNA: TGTGCCAGCAGTTTCGACCGGTCCTTAGAGCAGTACTTC
CDR3: CASSFDRSLEQYF

V: TRBV13
size: once
D: -
J: TRBJ2-1
length: 14
DNA: TGTGCCAGCAGCCCAAGTTGGGGGGACAATGAGCAGTTCTTC
CDR3: CASSPSWGDNEQFF

V: TRBV30
size: -
D: TRBD1
J: TRBJ1-1
length: 15
DNA: TGTGCCTGGAGTGTAGGGACAGGATGGGACACTGAAGCTTTCTTT
CDR3: CAWSVGTGWDTEAFF

V: TRBV28
size: -
D: TRBD1
J: TRBJ2-5
length: 15
DNA: TGTGCCAGCAGCTCCGACAGGGAAACACAAGAGACCCAGTACTTC
CDR3: CASSSDRETQETQYF

V: TRBV23-1
size: -
D: -
J: TRBJ2-7
length: 15
DNA: TGCGCCAGCAGTCAAGACCCTCATAGCTCCTACGAGCAGTACTTC
CDR3: CASSQDPHSSYEQYF

V: TRBV7-9
size: -
D: -
J: TRBJ2-5
length: 15
DNA: TGTGCCAGCAGCTCGACCCGGGCTTCGGTCGAGACCCAGTACTTC
CDR3: CASSSTRASVETQYF

V: TRBV7-3
size: once
D: -
J: TRBJ2-1
length: 13
DNA: TGTGCCAGCAGCTTACAGGGGTACAATGAGCAGTTCTTC
CDR3: CASSLQGYNEQFF

V: TRBV28
size: -
D: -
J: TRBJ2-7
length: 13
DNA: TGTGCCAGCAGTTCCGGCGGACTTTACGAGCAGTACTTC
CDR3: CASSSGGLYEQYF

V: TRBV6-1
size: -
D: -
J: TRBJ1-5
length: 15
DNA: TGTGCCAGCAGCCCTCCCGGCTGGGTCGGTCAGCCCCAGCATTTT
CDR3: CASSPPGWVGQPQHF

V: TRBV7-9
size: -
D: TRBD1
J: TRBJ2-1
length: 15
DNA: TGTGCCAGCAGCTCGGGACAGGGGGCCTACAATGAGCAGTTCTTC
CDR3: CASSSGQGAYNEQFF

V: TRBV5-6
size: -
D: TRBD1
J: TRBJ1-1
length: 14
DNA: TGTGCCAGCAGCTGGGACAGGATGGGGACTGAAGCTTTCTTT
CDR3: CASSWDRMGTEAFF

V: TRBV7-6
size: -
D: TRBD2
J: TRBJ2-5
length: 17
DNA: TGTGCCAGCAGCTTTTGGACTAGCGGGGGGGCCTGGGAGACCCAGTACTTC
CDR3: CASSFWTSGGAWETQYF

V: TRBV18
size: -
D: TRBD2
J: TRBJ2-1
length: 15
DNA: TGTGCCAGCTCACCGTCTCCGGGACTAGTCGATGAGCAGTTCTTC
CDR3: CASSPSPGLVDEQFF

V: TRBV27
size: few
D: -
J: TRBJ2-3
length: 14
DNA: TGTGCCAGCAGCTTATTCGTAAGCACAGATACGCAGTATTTT
CDR3: CASSLFVSTDTQYF

V: TRBV7-9
size: -
D: TRBD1
J: TRBJ1-1
length: 15
DNA: TGTGCCAGCAGCTTAGGGGACAGGGCGAACACTGAAGCTTTCTTT
CDR3: CASSLGDRANTEAFF

V: TRBV2
size: -
D: TRBD1
J: TRBJ2-1
length: 16
DNA: TGTGCCAGCAGACAAGGGACAGGGGGCTCCTACAATGAGCAGTTCTTC
CDR3: CASRQGTGGSYNEQFF

V: TRBV9
size: few
D: -
J: TRBJ1-1
length: 12
DNA: TGTGCCAGCACAGGGGCGAACACTGAAGCTTTCTTT
CDR3: CASTGANTEAFF

V: TRBV2
size: -
D: -
J: TRBJ2-7
length: 18
DNA: TGTGCCAGCAGTGAACTGTGGGGGGGGACAGACATCTCCTACGAGCAGTACTTC
CDR3: CASSELWGGTDISYEQYF

V: TRBV4-1
size: -
D: TRBD1
J: TRBJ2-7
length: 16
DNA: TGCGCCAGCAGCCCAACCCTCGGGACAGGGACCTACGAGCAGTACTTC
CDR3: CASSPTLGTGTYEQYF

V: TRBV5-1
size: -
D: -
J: TRBJ2-1
length: 13
DNA: TGCGCCAGCAGCTTAAGCTCCTACAATGAGCAGTTCTTC
CDR3: CASSLSSYNEQFF

V: TRBV15
size: once
D: TRBD1
J: TRBJ1-5
length: 14
DNA: TGTGCCACCAGCAGCAGGACAGGGTATCAGCCCCAGCATTTT
CDR3: CATSSRTGYQPQHF

V: TRBV7-6
size: -
D: -
J: TRBJ2-7
length: 12
DNA: TGTGCCAGCAGCTTAGCCGGGACGGAGCAGTACTTC
CDR3: CASSLAGTEQYF

V: TRBV2
size: -
D: TRBD1
J: TRBJ2-7
length: 13
DNA: TGTGCCAGCAGGGGCTGGGGACAGGACGAGCAGTACTTC
CDR3: CASRGWGQDEQYF

V: TRBV30
size: -
D: TRBD1
J: TRBJ1-5
length: 13
DNA: TGTGCCTGGAGTGTCACAGGGGATCAGCCCCAGCATTTT
CDR3: CAWSVTGDQPQHF

V: TRBV19
size: once
D: -
J: TRBJ2-2
length: 13
DNA: TGTGCCAGTACTTTGGGGGGAGGCGGGGAGCTGTTTTTT
CDR3: CASTLGGGGELFF

V: TRBV29-1
size: -
D: -
J: TRBJ2-2
length: 13
DNA: TGCAGCGTTGAACTAGGGAACACCGGGGAGCTGTTTTTT
CDR3: CSVELGNTGELFF

V: TRBV25-1
size: -
D: -
J: TRBJ1-1
length: 14
DNA: TGTGCCAGCAGTGAGCAGAACATGAACACTGAAGCTTTCTTT
CDR3: CASSEQNMNTEAFF